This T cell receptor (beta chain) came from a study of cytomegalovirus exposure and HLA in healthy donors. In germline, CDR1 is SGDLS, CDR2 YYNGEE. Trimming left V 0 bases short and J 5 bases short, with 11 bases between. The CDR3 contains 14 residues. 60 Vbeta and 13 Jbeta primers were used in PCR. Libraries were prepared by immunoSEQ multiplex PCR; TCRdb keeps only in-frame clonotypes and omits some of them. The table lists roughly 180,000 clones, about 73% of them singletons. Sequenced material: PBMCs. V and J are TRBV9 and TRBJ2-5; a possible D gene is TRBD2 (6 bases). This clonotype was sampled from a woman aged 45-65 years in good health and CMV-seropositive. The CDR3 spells CASSVAPGEETQYF. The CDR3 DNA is TGTGCCAGCAGCGTAGCCCCGGGGGAGGAGACCCAGTACTTC.